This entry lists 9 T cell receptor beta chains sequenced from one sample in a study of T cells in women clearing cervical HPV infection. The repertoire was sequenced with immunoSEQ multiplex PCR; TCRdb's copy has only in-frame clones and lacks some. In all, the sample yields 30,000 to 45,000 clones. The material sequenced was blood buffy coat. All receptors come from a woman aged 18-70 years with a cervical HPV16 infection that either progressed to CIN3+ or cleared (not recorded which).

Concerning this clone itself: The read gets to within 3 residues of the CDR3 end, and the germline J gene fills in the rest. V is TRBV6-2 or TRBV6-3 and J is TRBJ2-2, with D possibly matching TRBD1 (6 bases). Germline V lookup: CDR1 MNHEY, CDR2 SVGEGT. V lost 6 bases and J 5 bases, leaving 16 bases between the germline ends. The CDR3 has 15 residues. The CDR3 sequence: CASSLEQGWTGELFF. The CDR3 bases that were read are TGTGCCAGCAGCCTAGAACAGGGATGGACCGGGGAG.

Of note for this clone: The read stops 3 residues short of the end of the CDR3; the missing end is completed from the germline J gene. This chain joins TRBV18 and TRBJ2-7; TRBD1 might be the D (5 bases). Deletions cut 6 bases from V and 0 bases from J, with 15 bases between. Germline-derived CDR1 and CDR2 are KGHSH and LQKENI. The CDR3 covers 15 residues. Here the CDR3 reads CASSPQGTSSYEQYF. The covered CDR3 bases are TGTGCCAGCTCCCCTCAGGGAACCTCCTCCTACGAG. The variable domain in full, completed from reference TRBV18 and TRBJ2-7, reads NAGVMQNPRHLVRRRGQEARLRCSPMKGHSHVYWYRQLPEEGLKFMVYLQKENIIDESGMPKERFSAEFPKEGPSILRIQQVVRGDSAAYFCASSPQGTSSYEQYFGPGTRLTVT.

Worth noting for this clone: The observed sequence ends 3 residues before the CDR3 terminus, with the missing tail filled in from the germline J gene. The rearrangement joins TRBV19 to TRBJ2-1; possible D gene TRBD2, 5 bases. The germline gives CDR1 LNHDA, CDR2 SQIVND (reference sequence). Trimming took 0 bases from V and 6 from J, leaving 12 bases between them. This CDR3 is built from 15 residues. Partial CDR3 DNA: TGTGCCAGTAGTATAGAGGCGGCGGGTCCCAATGAG. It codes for CASSIEAAGPNE. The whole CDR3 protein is CASSIEAAGPNEQFF.

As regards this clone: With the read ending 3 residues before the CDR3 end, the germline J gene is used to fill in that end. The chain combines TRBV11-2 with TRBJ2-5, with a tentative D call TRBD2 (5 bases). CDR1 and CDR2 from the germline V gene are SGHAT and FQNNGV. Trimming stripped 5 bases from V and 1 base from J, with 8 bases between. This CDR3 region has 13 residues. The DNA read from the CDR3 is TGTGCCAGCAGCCCGGGGAGCCAAGAGACC. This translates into CASSPGSQET. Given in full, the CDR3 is CASSPGSQETQYF. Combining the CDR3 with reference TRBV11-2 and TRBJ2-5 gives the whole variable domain EAGVAQSPRYKIIEKRQSVAFWCNPISGHATLYWYQQILGQGPKLLIQFQNNGVVDDSQLPKDRFSAERLKGVDSTLKIQPAKLEDSAVYLCASSPGSQETQYFGPGTRLLVL.

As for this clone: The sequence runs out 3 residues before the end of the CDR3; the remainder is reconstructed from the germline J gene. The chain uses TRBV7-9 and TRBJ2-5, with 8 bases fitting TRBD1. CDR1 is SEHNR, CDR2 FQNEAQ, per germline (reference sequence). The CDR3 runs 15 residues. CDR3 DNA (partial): TGTGCCAGCAGCTGGGCAGGGGGCGGAACAGATACC. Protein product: CASSWAGGGTDT. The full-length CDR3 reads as CASSWAGGGTDTQYF.

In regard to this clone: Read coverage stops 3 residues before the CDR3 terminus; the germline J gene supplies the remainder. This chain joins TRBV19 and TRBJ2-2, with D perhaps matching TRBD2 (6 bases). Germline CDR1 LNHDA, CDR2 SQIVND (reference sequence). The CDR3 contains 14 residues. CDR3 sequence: CASSLAWGEEKLFF. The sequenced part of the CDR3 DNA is TGTGCCAGTAGCCTCGCGTGGGGGGAGGAAAAG.

The DNA read from the CDR3 is TGTGCCAGCAGTTTGTTGGCTAGCGGGATCTACGAG. This encodes CASSLLASGIYE. The full CDR3 protein is CASSLLASGIYEQYF. J is TRBJ2-7 and V is TRBV27, with 9 nucleotides matching TRBD2. Read data end 3 residues before the CDR3 end; the end is taken from the germline J gene. The CDR3 is 15 amino acids. V dropped 3 bases and J dropped 3; count of bases not matched to a gene: 6. Germline V CDR1 and CDR2: MNHEY, SMNVEV (reference sequence).

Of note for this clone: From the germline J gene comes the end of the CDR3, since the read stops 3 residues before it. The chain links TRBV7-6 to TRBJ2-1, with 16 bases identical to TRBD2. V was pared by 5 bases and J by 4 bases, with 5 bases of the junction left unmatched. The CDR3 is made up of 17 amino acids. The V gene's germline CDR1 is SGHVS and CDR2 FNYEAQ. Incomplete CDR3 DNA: TGTGCCAGCAGCGCAGGGACTAGCGGGGGGGCTTACAATGAG. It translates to CASSAGTSGGAYNE. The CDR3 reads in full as CASSAGTSGGAYNEQFF.

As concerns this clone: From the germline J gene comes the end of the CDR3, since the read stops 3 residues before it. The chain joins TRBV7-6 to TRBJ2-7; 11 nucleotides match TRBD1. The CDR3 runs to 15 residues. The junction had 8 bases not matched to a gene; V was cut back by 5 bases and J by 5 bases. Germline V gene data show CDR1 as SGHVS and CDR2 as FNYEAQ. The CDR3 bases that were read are TGTGCCAGCAGCACCTCCCGGACAGGGGGCAACGAG. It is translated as CASSTSRTGGNE. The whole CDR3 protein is CASSTSRTGGNEQYF. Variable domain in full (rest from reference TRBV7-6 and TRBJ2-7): GAGVSQSPRYKVTKRGQDVALRCDPISGHVSLYWYRQALGQGPEFLTYFNYEAQQDKSGLPNDRFSAERPEGSISTLTIQRTEQRDSAMYRCASSTSRTGGNEQYFGPGTRLTVT.